This is a list of T cell receptor beta chains from one sample in a study of blood T cell repertoires in COVID-19. Libraries were prepared by immunoSEQ multiplex PCR; TCRdb keeps only in-frame clonotypes and omits some of them. The sample yields more than 60,000 clones, less than 90% seen once. Material for sequencing was peripheral blood. The receptor set was obtained from a man aged 80 or over with COVID-19, enrolled during active disease. The CDR3 runs from the conserved cysteine through the conserved F or W. The order of the fields is clone size, J gene, D gene, V gene, CDR3 DNA, CDR3 protein. The D gene is left open where the match is weak. Some rows mark clone size as missing; the rest say once, few, many or name a class of expanded clone.

size: -
J: TRBJ2-7
D: TRBD1
V: TRBV6-5
DNA: TGTGCCAGCAGTTACTCGTTCCGACAGGGGGCGCAAAGGCAGTACTTC
CDR3: CASSYSFRQGAQRQYF

size: -
J: TRBJ2-5
D: -
V: TRBV7-9
DNA: TGTGCCAGCAGCTCCTGGGGCACTCAAGAGACCCAGTACTTC
CDR3: CASSSWGTQETQYF

size: -
J: TRBJ2-7
D: -
V: TRBV5-4
DNA: TGTGCCAGCAGCTTGGAACAGGGCCAGCAGTACTTC
CDR3: CASSLEQGQQYF

size: -
J: TRBJ1-3
D: TRBD1
V: TRBV13
DNA: TGTGCCAGCAGCTTAGGCCGGACAGGAGGAAACACCATATATTTT
CDR3: CASSLGRTGGNTIYF

size: -
J: TRBJ1-1
D: -
V: TRBV11-2
DNA: TGTGCCAGCAGCCCAGGCGGAGGGGTAGTGGAAGCTTTCTTT
CDR3: CASSPGGGVVEAFF

size: few
J: TRBJ1-1
D: -
V: TRBV7-2
DNA: TGTGCCAGCAGCTTAGGGGGCAGGGAGGGCACTGAAGCTTTCTTT
CDR3: CASSLGGREGTEAFF

size: -
J: TRBJ1-3
D: TRBD1
V: TRBV13
DNA: TGTGCCAGCAGCTCGGGACAGCTCTCTGGAAACACCATATATTTT
CDR3: CASSSGQLSGNTIYF

size: -
J: TRBJ1-2
D: -
V: TRBV6-5
DNA: TGTGCCGGCCGAGGAGAGAATAACTATGGCTACACCTTC
CDR3: CAGRGENNYGYTF

size: -
J: TRBJ2-1
D: TRBD2
V: TRBV19
DNA: TGTGCCAGTAGTGTGGCCGGGACTAGCGGGGTGAATGAGCAGTTCTTC
CDR3: CASSVAGTSGVNEQFF

size: -
J: TRBJ1-3
D: -
V: TRBV9
DNA: TGTGCCAGCAGCGTCGACCCGGGGTTCTCCTCTGGAAACACCATATATTTT
CDR3: CASSVDPGFSSGNTIYF

size: -
J: TRBJ2-1
D: -
V: TRBV19
DNA: TGTGCCAGTAGCGGGGTCTTTTACAATGAGCAGTTCTTC
CDR3: CASSGVFYNEQFF

size: -
J: TRBJ2-3
D: TRBD2
V: TRBV3-1/TRBV3-2
DNA: TGTGCCAGCAGCTTTTCTAGCGGGAGCACAGATACGCAGTATTTT
CDR3: CASSFSSGSTDTQYF

size: -
J: TRBJ1-1
D: TRBD1
V: TRBV5-1
DNA: TGCGCCAGCAGCTTCAGGACAGGAGGTCTTGGCACTGAAGCTTTCTTT
CDR3: CASSFRTGGLGTEAFF

size: -
J: TRBJ2-7
D: TRBD2
V: TRBV11-2
DNA: TGTGCCAGCAGCCTCGGGGGGAAGGACGAGCAGTACTTC
CDR3: CASSLGGKDEQYF

size: -
J: TRBJ2-1
D: TRBD2
V: TRBV3-1/TRBV3-2
DNA: TGTGCCAGCAGCCAAGAAGGGACTAGCTTTACCAATGAGCAGTTCTTC
CDR3: CASSQEGTSFTNEQFF

size: -
J: TRBJ1-1
D: TRBD1
V: TRBV3-1/TRBV3-2
DNA: TGTGCCAGCAGCCAAGGAACAGGGGGGAACACTGAAGCTTTCTTT
CDR3: CASSQGTGGNTEAFF

size: -
J: TRBJ1-1
D: -
V: TRBV4-3
DNA: TGCGCCAGCAGCCAAGATCGAGGGAGAAACACTGAAGCTTTCTTT
CDR3: CASSQDRGRNTEAFF

size: -
J: TRBJ2-5
D: TRBD2
V: TRBV5-5
DNA: TGTGCCAGCAGCTTTGGACTAGCCCAAGAGACCCAGTACTTC
CDR3: CASSFGLAQETQYF

size: -
J: TRBJ2-7
D: TRBD1
V: TRBV5-4
DNA: TGTGCCAGCAGCAACACGGACAGGGGTTACGAGCAGTACTTC
CDR3: CASSNTDRGYEQYF

size: -
J: TRBJ2-7
D: -
V: TRBV5-4
DNA: TGTGCCAGCAGCACTGGACTGATGCACACCTACGAGCAGTACTTC
CDR3: CASSTGLMHTYEQYF

size: -
J: TRBJ1-5
D: TRBD1
V: TRBV7-9
DNA: TGTGCCAGCAGCTTAGACAGGGGGGCAGACAACAATCAGCCCCAGCATTTT
CDR3: CASSLDRGADNNQPQHF

size: -
J: TRBJ1-4
D: TRBD1
V: TRBV5-1
DNA: TGCGCCAGCAGCCCCGGCAGGGGGGATGAAAAACTGTTTTTT
CDR3: CASSPGRGDEKLFF

size: -
J: TRBJ1-5
D: TRBD1
V: TRBV7-6
DNA: TGTGCCAGCAGCCCGACAGGGGGAATGGGACAGCCCCAGCATTTT
CDR3: CASSPTGGMGQPQHF

size: -
J: TRBJ1-1
D: -
V: TRBV29-1
DNA: TGCAGCGGGACAGTGACTGAAGCTTTCTTT
CDR3: CSGTVTEAFF

size: -
J: TRBJ1-2
D: -
V: TRBV4-3
DNA: TGCGCCAGCAACCAAGATCTTGCGGGTGTGTGGGGCTACACCTTC
CDR3: CASNQDLAGVWGYTF

size: -
J: TRBJ2-5
D: -
V: TRBV2
DNA: TGTGCCAGCAGCTTCCGGGGGGCACAAGAGACCCAGTACTTC
CDR3: CASSFRGAQETQYF

size: -
J: TRBJ1-1
D: TRBD1
V: TRBV11-2
DNA: TGTGCCAGCAGCTACCGGGACAGGACCTTGAACACTGAAGCTTTCTTT
CDR3: CASSYRDRTLNTEAFF

size: -
J: TRBJ2-7
D: TRBD1
V: TRBV27
DNA: TGTGCCAGCAGTTCTTTCGACAGGGGGCTGGACGAGCAGTACTTC
CDR3: CASSSFDRGLDEQYF

size: -
J: TRBJ1-1
D: -
V: TRBV7-3
DNA: TGTGCCAGCAGCTTCTCCCGGACCCCGGGGGCTGAAGCTTTCTTT
CDR3: CASSFSRTPGAEAFF

size: -
J: TRBJ1-5
D: -
V: TRBV6-5
DNA: TGTGCCAGCAGTTACTCCGGGTCCGAGCCCCAGCATTTT
CDR3: CASSYSGSEPQHF

size: -
J: TRBJ1-2
D: -
V: TRBV3-1/TRBV3-2
DNA: TGTGCCAGCAGCCAAGGCGGGGAAGATGGCTACACCTTC
CDR3: CASSQGGEDGYTF

size: -
J: TRBJ2-7
D: -
V: TRBV5-6
DNA: TGTGCCAGCAGCTTGCGGACAGCGGAGAGCTACGAGCAGTACTTC
CDR3: CASSLRTAESYEQYF

size: -
J: TRBJ1-1
D: TRBD1
V: TRBV18
DNA: TGTGCCAGCTCACGGTTTGAAGGGACAGGGAACACTGAAGCTTTCTTT
CDR3: CASSRFEGTGNTEAFF

size: once
J: TRBJ2-1
D: -
V: TRBV7-2
DNA: TGTGCCAGCAGCTTAGGACGGCGGGGTGAGCAGTTCTTC
CDR3: CASSLGRRGEQFF

size: once
J: TRBJ2-3
D: -
V: TRBV5-6
DNA: TGTGCCAGCAGCTTGGTTGGGGGCAGCACAGATACGCAGTATTTT
CDR3: CASSLVGGSTDTQYF

size: -
J: TRBJ1-5
D: -
V: TRBV10-3
DNA: TGTGCCCATCAACAACAGGTCAATCAGCCCCAGCATTTT
CDR3: CAHQQQVNQPQHF

size: -
J: TRBJ2-5
D: -
V: TRBV2
DNA: TGTGCCCTTGGGGCGGGGGAGACCCAGTACTTC
CDR3: CALGAGETQYF

size: -
J: TRBJ2-3
D: -
V: TRBV4-1
DNA: TGCGCCAGCAGCCAAGTAGGGGCTTCAGATACGCAGTATTTT
CDR3: CASSQVGASDTQYF

size: once
J: TRBJ1-6
D: TRBD1
V: TRBV5-1
DNA: TGCGCCAGCAGGACGGAACAGGGGCGCATTTCACCCCTCCACTTT
CDR3: CASRTEQGRISPLHF

size: -
J: TRBJ2-1
D: -
V: TRBV6-6
DNA: TGTGCAAGCGCCGACAGGTCCTCCGGCAATGAGCAGTTCTTC
CDR3: CASADRSSGNEQFF

size: -
J: TRBJ2-1
D: TRBD1
V: TRBV15
DNA: TGTGCCACCAGCAGAGATCAAGGGGGCGTCTACAATGAGCAGTTCTTC
CDR3: CATSRDQGGVYNEQFF

size: -
J: TRBJ2-3
D: TRBD2
V: TRBV7-8
DNA: TGTGCCAGCAGCTTAGCGCTAGCGGGGGGGCCAACAGATACGCAGTATTTT
CDR3: CASSLALAGGPTDTQYF

size: few
J: TRBJ1-2
D: -
V: TRBV29-1
DNA: TGCAGCGTGGGCGGGGGAGAGGGATATGGCTACACCTTC
CDR3: CSVGGGEGYGYTF

size: -
J: TRBJ1-6
D: -
V: TRBV10-3
DNA: TGTGCCATCAGGCCCTTCGAGAACTCACCCCTCCACTTT
CDR3: CAIRPFENSPLHF

size: -
J: TRBJ2-5
D: TRBD2
V: TRBV19
DNA: TGTGCCAGTAGTCGGGGGGGCGAGACCCAGTACTTC
CDR3: CASSRGGETQYF

size: -
J: TRBJ2-7
D: -
V: TRBV2
DNA: TGTGCCAGCAACAAAGAGGGGGTGTGGTACGAGCAGTACTTC
CDR3: CASNKEGVWYEQYF

size: -
J: TRBJ2-3
D: -
V: TRBV7-8
DNA: TGTGCCAGCAGCTTAACAGACACAGATACGCAGTATTTT
CDR3: CASSLTDTDTQYF

size: few
J: TRBJ1-2
D: TRBD1
V: TRBV5-6
DNA: TGTGCCAGCAACCCCCTCGGGACAGGGGATAGCTATGGCTACACCTTC
CDR3: CASNPLGTGDSYGYTF

size: -
J: TRBJ2-3
D: TRBD1
V: TRBV2
DNA: TGTGCCAGCAGTCCCGACAGGGAAAGCACAGATACGCAGTATTTT
CDR3: CASSPDRESTDTQYF

size: -
J: TRBJ2-6
D: -
V: TRBV6-2/TRBV6-3
DNA: TGTGCCAGCAGTTACCCTAGGACAGAGAACTCTGGGGCCAACGTCCTGACTTTC
CDR3: CASSYPRTENSGANVLTF

size: -
J: TRBJ2-7
D: -
V: TRBV7-2
DNA: TGTGCCAGCAGCTTAGCGCTCGGCGGGGAATACTCCTACGAGCAGTACTTC
CDR3: CASSLALGGEYSYEQYF

size: -
J: TRBJ1-1
D: -
V: TRBV2
DNA: TGTGCCAGCAGTGAAGGTCCGACTTGGAGAGCTTTCTTT
CDR3: CASSEGPTWRAFF

size: -
J: TRBJ1-1
D: -
V: TRBV2
DNA: TGTGCCAGCAGTGTCCGGGGGGCGTGGGAAGCTTTCTTT
CDR3: CASSVRGAWEAFF

size: -
J: TRBJ1-6
D: -
V: TRBV7-9
DNA: TGTGCCAGCAGCCTGACTGCGGTTTCACCCCTCCACTTT
CDR3: CASSLTAVSPLHF